This paragraph covers one T cell receptor beta chain sequence. The data are from a study of blood T cell repertoires in COVID-19. For the study at large: Collection of acute and convalescent COVID-19 samples took place in the United States, Italy and Spain.

The age range of participants was 18 to 89 years, with residence in fewer than 25 US areas. The CDR3 has 15 amino acids. Trimming cost V 5 bases and J 4 bases, with 15 bases left between them. CDR1 is MNHEY and CDR2 is SMNVEV in the germline V gene (reference sequence). Measured with immunoSEQ multiplex PCR; TCRdb has only the in-frame clones, and not every one. The table includes a few hundred thousand clones, around 87% detected once. This chain joins TRBV27 and TRBJ2-1, with D perhaps matching TRBD2 (5 bases). This TCR derives from a young woman with acute COVID-19. Sequenced: PBMCs or T cells enriched from blood (not recorded which). The DNA for the CDR3 is TGTGCCAGCAGTCTGAGCGGAAACCCGTACAATGAGCAGTTCTTC. Protein sequence: CASSLSGNPYNEQFF.